This T cell receptor beta chain originates from a study of beta chain features in type 1 diabetes (dated by TCRdb to the late 2010s). Background for the entire study: Patients and healthy donors did not differ in mean age, gender distribution, total cell number or subset yield. The study compared TCRB repertoires of sorted circulating CD4+ T cell subsets between recently diagnosed type 1 diabetes patients and matched healthy donors. Whereas all 28 donors provided naive and central memory subsets, regulatory and stem cell-like memory subsets were isolated from just 8 patients and roughly eight healthy donors. A total of under 140,000,000 sorted cells were examined across all samples, and the number of cells per subset was strongly correlated with RNA yield.

As for this clone: The target of this receptor is not known. One junction end disagrees with the germline gene, perhaps due to a read error.

Looking up the germline V gene (reference sequence) yields CDR1 LNHNV and CDR2 YYDKDF. Including cysteine and phenylalanine, the CDR3 has 13 amino acids. Here the CDR3 DNA is all that survives: 39 bases in frame from base 1. All of the isolated RNA was reverse transcribed with the High Capacity cDNA Reverse Transcription Kit, so expressed TCRB transcripts were sequenced. Deep immunoSEQ sequencing was performed on naive, central memory and regulatory T cell samples, with an average of about 4 million total reads per sample. Sorted cells were lysed in RLT buffer, and RNA was extracted using DNase-treated RNeasy Micro or Mini kits according to cell number. Each cell subset was processed separately to prevent cross-contamination, with patient and healthy donor samples processed together. The immunoSEQ multiplex PCR was used to amplify TCRB sequences from cDNA, yielding 87-bp fragments that span the CDR3 region. Sequencing of the amplicons was done on the Illumina HiSeq platform. The authors' pipeline ran thus. Synthetic template baselines were used to correct PCR bias computationally, reads within Hamming distance 2 were collapsed, and singletons that could not be merged were discarded. Reads were aligned to IMGT to assign V, D and J genes, CDR3 length, and insertions or deletions at six rearrangement sites. Within each subset, clonotype counts were normalized to sorted cell number, and only after that were true diversity and Gini coefficients computed with the tcR R package. The overlap coefficient, calculated on TCRB nucleotide sequences, was used to measure repertoire sharing. Out-of-frame TCRB sequences from naive cells were analyzed as a proxy for the pre-selection repertoire. In its TCRdb copy, this immuneACCESS table keeps in-frame sequences only and misses some clones. Where compared with another copy, unresolved V genes explain less than half of these, and the others have no known cause. V, J and clone size reflect that table, while D and trimming were determined from the DNA. The sample profile shows around 430,000 clones; approximately 28% of them were found once. The ten largest account for about 0.065% of the sample.

Each donor gave one peripheral blood draw, around 100 mL on average, collected into heparinised tubes. A BD FACSAria II and a panel including CD45RO, CCR7, CD25, CD127, CD95 and CD27 were used to sort naive, central memory, regulatory and stem cell-like memory CD4+ T cells. A purity above 95% was achieved for all sorted populations. Right away, PBMCs were isolated by Lymphoprep density gradient centrifugation and were stained directly, with no culture step. So that batch effects would be minimized, each experiment stained and sorted samples in pairs, pairing one healthy donor with one patient. Broad study findings and their caveats: Shorter templates might be favored by PCR, yet because patient and control samples were amplified and corrected together, any such skew would affect both groups equally. In all four CD4+ subsets, TCRB CDR3 length was moderately but significantly shorter in type 1 diabetes patients. Because the HLA sub-analyses included only small numbers of individuals, any influence of HLA type on TCRB rearrangement was left unresolved. Patients with type 1 diabetes made fewer insertions and deleted more nucleotides at VDJ recombination sites, implying thymic rearrangement abnormalities. Because cDNA was sequenced instead of genomic DNA, highly expressing activated cells could be over-represented, though the groups showed no difference in activation or CD3 levels. The naive, central memory and regulatory TCRB repertoires appeared to resemble one another more closely among patients than among healthy donors.

The chain was built from TRBV15 and TRBJ2-7; the D gene is perhaps TRBD1, from 5 matching bases. This clonotype was obtained from a man between 18 and 35 years old in good health. What was sequenced was naive CD4+ T cells from blood. Reading the label with the study, this specimen's cell subset or site is: true naive CD4+ T cells. The bases read TGTGCCACCAGAAGAGACAGAGTCTACGAGCAGTACTTC. This yields the protein CATRRDRVYEQYF.